The next 10 T cell receptor beta chains were all read from a single sample in a study of T cells after yellow fever vaccination. A single record per CDR3 protein comes from TCRdb applying MiXCR to the 5' RACE reads. The sample has just under 600,000 distinct CDR3 sequences, approximately 13% seen once; the top ten hold 11% to 15%. The specimen was PBMCs, collected on the day of the yellow fever booster vaccination. The origin of the receptors is a man aged 25-45 years who received the YFV17D yellow fever vaccine.

This clonotype was seen a few times. This chain's CDR3 is CASSLFSSEQFF. CDR3 DNA: TGTGCCAGCAGCTTATTCAGCAGTGAGCAGTTCTTC. This chain uses TRBV7-2 with TRBJ2-1; D gene unclear. This CDR3 comprises 12 residues. Trimming took off 2 bases at V and 9 bases at J, with 8 bases between the two ends. Germline-derived CDR1 and CDR2 are SGHTA and FQGNSA.

This clonotype was seen a few times. The V gene is TRBV4-3, the J gene TRBJ1-1; the D gene is possibly TRBD1 (6 bases). Germline CDR1 LGHNA, CDR2 YSLEER. The CDR3 runs 16 residues. V was clipped by 4 bases and J by 0 bases, with 15 bases between them. The CDR3 region is CASSRGRGFMNTEAFF. In DNA, the CDR3 is TGCGCCAGCAGCCGGGGCAGGGGATTCATGAACACTGAAGCTTTCTTT.

CDR3: CASSHYASGRVNEQFF. DNA for the CDR3: TGTGCCAGCAGCCATTATGCTAGCGGGAGGGTTAATGAGCAGTTCTTC. The V and J genes are TRBV7-9 and TRBJ2-1; 12 nucleotides line up with TRBD2. This CDR3 has 16 residues. J gave up 7 bases and V 5 bases, and 9 bases lay outside the gene matches. Germline V lookup: CDR1 SEHNR, CDR2 FQNEAQ (reference sequence).

The chain has TRBV24-1 and TRBJ2-1; 12 bases line up with TRBD2. CDR1 is KGHDR and CDR2 is SFDVKD in the germline V gene. This CDR3 comprises 17 residues. The J segment lost 7 bases and the V segment lost 4 bases, leaving 10 bases of the junction unmatched. The CDR3 region has the DNA TGTGCCACCAGTGACCTCTCGACTAGCGGGAGTCGGAATGAGCAGTTCTTC. This codes for CATSDLSTSGSRNEQFF.

This clonotype was found a few times. This chain uses TRBV10-3 with TRBJ2-7; TRBD1 matches at 8 bases. The CDR3 consists of 15 residues. Trimming removed 3 bases from V and 4 bases from J; junction bases left unmatched: 8. CDR1 is ENHRY, CDR2 SYGVKD, per germline. This chain's CDR3 is CAISDREQGVYEQYF. The CDR3, as DNA: TGTGCCATCAGTGATCGGGAACAGGGGGTTTACGAGCAGTACTTC.

This clonotype was observed at least ten times. The chain carries TRBV29-1 and TRBJ2-3; no clear D. The CDR3 is 12 residues long. The germline V and J ends were trimmed by 6 bases and 1 base, with 8 bases remaining between them. Germline CDR1 and CDR2: SQVTM and ANQGSEA. As DNA, the CDR3 is TGCAGCGTCGAGGACGGCACAGATACGCAGTATTTT. It yields the protein CSVEDGTDTQYF.

This chain joins TRBV6-1 and TRBJ2-7, with 10 bases matching TRBD1. The CDR3 is made up of 14 amino acids. Looked up from germline, CDR1 is MNHNS and CDR2 is SASEGT. Trimming took 6 bases from V and 2 from J; bases not matched to a gene: 4. CDR3 sequence: CASRGTGVTYEQYF. CDR3 sequence (DNA): TGTGCCAGCAGAGGGACAGGGGTAACCTACGAGCAGTACTTC.

The genes are TRBV28 and TRBJ2-5; D remains ambiguous. V lost 2 bases and J lost 5, with 12 bases in between. From germline, CDR1 is MDHEN and CDR2 SYDVKM. The CDR3 is 14 amino acids. DNA for the CDR3: TGTGCCAGCAGTTTAAGAGGTGGACGGGAGACCCAGTACTTC. As protein: CASSLRGGRETQYF.

The chain links TRBV13 to TRBJ2-2; D is uncertain. The CDR3 has 14 amino acids. CDR1 PRHDT and CDR2 FYEKMQ come from the germline V gene (reference sequence). With 5 bases removed from V and 7 bases from J, the gap between germline ends came to 14 bases. CDR3 in amino acids: CASSGPARGGELFF. The CDR3 coding sequence is TGTGCCAGCAGCGGCCCAGCGAGAGGCGGGGAGCTGTTTTTT.

This clonotype was found a few times. This rearrangement joins TRBV14 to TRBJ1-4; D may be TRBD1 (5 bases). Trimming took 0 bases from V and 11 from J, leaving 16 bases between them. Germline V lookup: CDR1 SGHDN, CDR2 FVKESK. The CDR3 is 15 residues long. This CDR3 is CASSQDLGRAGKLFF. Written as DNA, the CDR3 is TGTGCCAGCAGCCAAGATTTGGGGCGCGCCGGGAAACTGTTTTTT.